This T cell receptor (beta chain) was obtained from a study of cytomegalovirus exposure and HLA in healthy donors. Notes on the study in general: Solely CMV serostatus was available to characterize immune exposure.

In the case of this clone: Its antigen is not known.

J was trimmed by 5 bases and V by 4 bases; bases with no gene match: 8. CDR3 length equals 15 residues. CDR1 is SGHTA and CDR2 is FQGNSA in the germline V gene. These donors counted as nominally healthy when sampled, but unrecorded immune exposures were likely. 60 Vbeta and 13 Jbeta primers were used in PCR. Original handling: A later analysis tallied about 80 million unique TCR beta chains, 8.5 million to 11 million of them shared. Generated by immunoSEQ multiplex PCR, the TCRdb table keeps only in-frame clones and is missing some. That table gives V, J and clone size, and the DNA gave D and trimming. This table has about 140,000 clones, under 85% appearing once.

The chain joins TRBV7-2 to TRBJ1-1; 9 nucleotides align to TRBD1. The sequenced sample was PBMCs. The receptor was derived from a man between 18 and 35 years old in good health and CMV-seronegative. CDR3 sequence (DNA): TGTGCCAGCAGCTCCTACCGGACAGGGGAGACTGAAGCTTTCTTT. The encoded protein is CASSSYRTGETEAFF. Combining the CDR3 with reference TRBV7-2 and TRBJ1-1 gives the whole variable domain GAGVSQSPSNKVTEKGKDVELRCDPISGHTALYWYRQSLGQGLEFLIYFQGNSAPDKSGLPSDRFSAERTGGSVSTLTIQRTQQEDSAVYLCASSSYRTGETEAFFGQGTRLTVV.